The sequence of this T cell receptor (beta chain) was determined in a study of T cell repertoires in cytomegalovirus infection. Study at large: Researchers turned to recently identified HLA-C-restricted CMV epitopes as well as well-studied HLA-B-restricted ones. An indication of both CMV infection and matching HLA type came from public TCR beta signatures.

Concerning this clonotype itself: The target antigen is unknown.

Findings and caveats of the study: The ex vivo response showed dominance by HLA-C-restricted CMV-specific TCR beta clonotypes.

TCRdb reanalysed the reads using MiXCR and keeps one entry per CDR3 protein. The sample includes around 430,000 distinct CDR3 sequences, under 45% of them seen just once. V was pared by 4 bases and J by 1 base, with 11 bases of the junction left unmatched. This CDR3 spans 19 amino acids. Germline CDR1 is SGHDT and CDR2 is YYEEEE. This chain connects TRBV5-6 to TRBJ2-3; 14 nucleotides align to TRBD2. This clonotype originated in a human donor in good health (CMV status not recorded). Some clones in this sample may be carry-over from other donors' samples. Source: cultured PBMCs, taken from culture after CMV antigen stimulation. Here the CDR3 reads CASSQPGLAGVWGTDTQYF. DNA for the CDR3: TGTGCCAGCAGCCAACCGGGACTAGCGGGAGTGTGGGGCACAGATACGCAGTATTTT.